The T cell receptor (beta chain) under discussion was sequenced for a study of blood T cell repertoires in COVID-19. The ends lost 3 bases at V and 3 bases at J; junction bases unmatched: 10. From germline, CDR1 is SGHDT and CDR2 YYEEEE. The CDR3 has 16 amino acids. For recovered donors of Cohort 3, there were two negative PCRs, clearance, or symptom resolution. Libraries were prepared by immunoSEQ multiplex PCR; TCRdb keeps only in-frame clonotypes and omits some of them. The sample shows a few hundred thousand clones, 80% to 90% of them seen only once. The TCR comes from a woman between 18 and 29 years old who had recovered from COVID-19. Source material: PBMCs or T cells enriched from blood (not recorded which). V is TRBV5-6 and J is TRBJ2-7, with 9 bases matching TRBD1. The CDR3 region has the DNA TGTGCCAGCAGCTATCACTCCGGGACAGGGTTCTACGAGCAGTACTTC. This translates into CASSYHSGTGFYEQYF.